The 15 T cell receptor beta chains below all came from one sample that was sequenced in a study of T cell repertoires in cytomegalovirus infection. TCRdb analysed the reads with MiXCR anew, one entry per CDR3 protein. Altogether roughly 640,000 distinct CDR3 sequences are present, approximately 24% being singletons, with the ten largest covering approximately 8.2%. Sequenced material: CD8+ T cells from PBMCs. These TCRs come from a human donor in good health (CMV status not recorded). Some clones in this sample may be carry-over from other donors' samples.

This chain connects TRBV5-1 to TRBJ1-2, with D possibly TRBD1 on 5 matching bases. Trimming removed 0 bases at V and 10 bases at J, with 22 bases between. The CDR3 extends over 16 amino acids. Germline V CDR1 and CDR2: SGHRS, YFSETQ. The CDR3 coding sequence is TGCGCCAGCAGCTTGGGGGGACGGCCGAGGTACGATGACTACACCTTC. Its protein is CASSLGGRPRYDDYTF.

The V gene is TRBV5-1, the J gene TRBJ2-5, with a tentative D call TRBD1 (6 bases). CDR3 length: 12 amino acids. CDR1 is SGHRS and CDR2 is YFSETQ in the germline V gene. V dropped 7 bases and J dropped 0 bases, with 7 bases sitting between them. The CDR3 nucleotides are TGCGCCAGCCGGGACAACCAAGAGACCCAGTACTTC. Residues: CASRDNQETQYF. The full variable domain, its missing parts supplied by reference TRBV5-1 and TRBJ2-5, is KAGVTQTPRYLIKTRGQQVTLSCSPISGHRSVSWYQQTPGQGLQFLFEYFSETQRNKGNFPGRFSGRQFSNSRSEMNVSTLELGDSALYLCASRDNQETQYFGPGTRLLVL.

Regarding this clonotype: This is likely a read error, given that the CDR3 carries no conserved phenylalanine or tryptophan at its end. The rearrangement links TRBV27 to TRBJ1-1; 7 bases align to TRBD1. Germline CDR1 MNHEY, CDR2 SMNVEV (reference sequence). Losses at the gene ends were 6 bases for V and 3 bases for J; bases not matched to a gene: 10. This CDR3 region has 15 residues. In DNA, the CDR3 is TGTGCCAGCAGGTCATCGGGACAGTCGGACACTGAAGCTTTCCTT. It is translated as CASRSSGQSDTEAFL.

This chain links TRBV14 with TRBJ2-5; no clear D. The CDR3 is 15 residues long. From germline, CDR1 is SGHDN and CDR2 FVKESK. V was shortened by 0 bases and J by 0 bases, with 8 bases between the two germline ends. The CDR3 region has the DNA TGTGCCAGCAGCCAAGATTCCCGCTACCAAGAGACCCAGTACTTC. It yields the protein CASSQDSRYQETQYF.

V is TRBV28 and J is TRBJ2-7; D is perhaps TRBD2 (5 bases). V was cut by 4 bases and J by 13 bases, with 14 bases left in between. The CDR3 sequence is 11 residues long. Germline V gene data show CDR1 as MDHEN and CDR2 as SYDVKM. The CDR3 sequence: CASSYTDGIYV. The CDR3 DNA reads as TGTGCCAGCAGTTATACGGACGGGATCTACGTC.

V usage is TRBV7-8 and J usage is TRBJ2-1, with 8 positions matching TRBD1. The CDR3 has 16 amino acids. With V trimmed by 6 bases and J by 6 bases, 13 bases remained unmatched. Per germline, CDR1 SGHVS and CDR2 FQNEAQ. The CDR3 loop is CASSLWDRLEGNEQFF. CDR3 DNA: TGTGCCAGCAGTCTCTGGGACAGGTTAGAGGGCAATGAGCAGTTCTTC. Drawing the rest from reference TRBV7-8 and TRBJ2-1, the complete variable domain is GAGVSQSPRYKVAKRGQDVALRCDPISGHVSLFWYQQALGQGPEFLTYFQNEAQLDKSGLPSDRFFAERPEGSVSTLKIQRTQQEDSAVYLCASSLWDRLEGNEQFFGPGTRLTVL.

This clonotype was counted many times. The chain couples TRBV7-8 to TRBJ2-7; no clear D gene. Germline V gives CDR1 SGHVS, CDR2 FQNEAQ. The CDR3 sequence is 13 residues long. With 5 bases removed from V and 2 bases from J, the gap between germline ends came to 10 bases. Here the CDR3 reads CASSPPRAYEQYV. As DNA, the CDR3 is TGTGCCAGCAGCCCGCCCAGAGCCTACGAGCAGTACGTC.

This clonotype occurred a few times. The chain carries TRBV6-4 and TRBJ2-2; perhaps D is TRBD1 or TRBD2 (5 bases each). The V end lost 8 bases, the J end lost 4 bases, and 17 bases lay between the germline ends. This CDR3 contains 15 residues. CDR1 is MRHNA and CDR2 is SNTAGT in the germline V gene. Here the CDR3 reads CASDRHRGPTGELFF. CDR3 nucleotide sequence: TGTGCCAGCGACCGACACCGGGGCCCCACCGGGGAGCTGTTTTTT.

This clonotype showed up just a few times. This chain joins TRBV6-6 and TRBJ1-2, with TRBD1 matching 10 bases. The germline V gene has CDR1 MNHNY and CDR2 SVGAGI (reference sequence). Losses at the gene ends were 2 bases for V and 8 bases for J; bases not matched to a gene: 11. The CDR3 covers 16 residues. The CDR3 region is CASSYVDRGPILGYTF. The CDR3 region has the DNA TGTGCCAGCAGTTACGTCGACAGGGGGCCTATTCTGGGCTACACCTTC.

The sample holds many counts of this clonotype. The chain has TRBV12-3 or TRBV12-4 and TRBJ1-5; the D gene is possibly TRBD1 (6 bases). Trimming left V 6 bases short and J 5 bases short, with 20 bases between. The CDR3 has 16 amino acids. The CDR3 DNA reads TGTGCCAGCAGCCGCGGCGGCTCGACAGGTTATCAGCCCCAGCATTTT. Translation gives CASSRGGSTGYQPQHF.

This chain connects TRBV12-3 or TRBV12-4 to TRBJ1-1; 7 nucleotides match TRBD1. There are 14 residues in the CDR3. After removal of 6 bases from V and 0 bases from J, the junction contained 4 bases not matched to a gene. The CDR3 reads CASRPGQLNTEAFF. The CDR3 nucleotides are TGTGCCAGCAGGCCGGGACAGCTGAACACTGAAGCTTTCTTT.

This clonotype was seen repeatedly, ten times or more. This sequence joins TRBV11-1 and TRBJ2-7; D remains unclear. CDR3 length: 15 amino acids. Trimming cost V 2 bases and J 4 bases, with 15 bases left between them. Germline V gene sequence: CDR1 SGHAT, CDR2 FQDESV (reference sequence). As DNA, the CDR3 is TGTGCCAGCAGCTTAAACGGCCGGTCAAGGTACGAGCAGTACGTC. Protein: CASSLNGRSRYEQYV.

The J gene is TRBJ1-2, the V gene TRBV29-1; 8 nucleotides match TRBD1. CDR1 SQVTM and CDR2 ANQGSEA come from the germline V gene. Trimming removed 3 bases from V and 4 bases from J; junction bases left unmatched: 4. This CDR3 has 13 residues. The CDR3 is CSVETGDSYGYTF. The CDR3 nucleotides are TGCAGCGTTGAGACAGGGGATTCCTATGGCTACACCTTC.

This clonotype was seen at least ten times. The chain uses TRBV7-2 and TRBJ2-7; 8 nucleotides line up with TRBD1. After removal of 5 bases from V and 1 base from J, the junction contained 13 bases not matched to a gene. Germline V lookup: CDR1 SGHTA, CDR2 FQGNSA. The CDR3 consists of 17 residues. Written as DNA, the CDR3 is TGTGCCAGCAGCCGGAATAACAGGGGGTTGAGGTCCTACGAGCAGTACGTC. Amino acid sequence: CASSRNNRGLRSYEQYV.

The chain couples TRBV19 to TRBJ2-1, with D perhaps being TRBD1 or TRBD2 (6 bases each). Germline V CDR1 and CDR2: LNHDA, SQIVND (reference sequence). The germline V and J ends were trimmed by 4 bases and 1 base, with 11 bases remaining between them. The CDR3 covers 15 residues. The CDR3 DNA is TGTGCCAGTAGTACACGAGGGGGGTCCTACAATGAGCAGTTCTTC. Amino acid sequence: CASSTRGGSYNEQFF.